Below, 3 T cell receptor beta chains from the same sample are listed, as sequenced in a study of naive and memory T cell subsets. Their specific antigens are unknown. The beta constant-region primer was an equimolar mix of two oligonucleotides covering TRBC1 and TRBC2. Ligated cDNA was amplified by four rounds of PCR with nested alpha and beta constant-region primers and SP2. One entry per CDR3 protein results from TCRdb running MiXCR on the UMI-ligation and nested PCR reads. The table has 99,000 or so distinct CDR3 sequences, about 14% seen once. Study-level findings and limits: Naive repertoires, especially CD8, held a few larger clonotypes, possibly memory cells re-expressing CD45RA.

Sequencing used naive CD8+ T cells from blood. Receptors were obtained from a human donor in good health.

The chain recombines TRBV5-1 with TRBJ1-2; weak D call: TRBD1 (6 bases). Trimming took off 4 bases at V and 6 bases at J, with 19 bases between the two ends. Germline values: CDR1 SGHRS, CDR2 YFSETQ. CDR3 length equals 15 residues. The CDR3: CASSPQNREIDGYTF. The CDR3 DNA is TGCGCCAGCAGCCCCCAAAACAGGGAGATCGATGGCTACACCTTC.

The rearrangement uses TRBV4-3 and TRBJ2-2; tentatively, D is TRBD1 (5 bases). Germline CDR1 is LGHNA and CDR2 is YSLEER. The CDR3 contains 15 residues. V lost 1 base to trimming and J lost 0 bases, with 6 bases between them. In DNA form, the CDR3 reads TGCGCCAGCAGCCAAGCGACAGCGAACACCGGGGAGCTGTTTTTT. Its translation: CASSQATANTGELFF.

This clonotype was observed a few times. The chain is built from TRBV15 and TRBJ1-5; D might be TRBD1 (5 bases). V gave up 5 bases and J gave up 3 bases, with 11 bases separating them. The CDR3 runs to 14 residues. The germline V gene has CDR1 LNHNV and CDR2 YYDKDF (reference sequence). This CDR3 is CATSGYGANQPQHF. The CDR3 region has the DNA TGTGCCACCAGCGGATACGGGGCCAATCAGCCCCAGCATTTT.